This T cell receptor beta chain was sequenced during a study of blood T cell repertoires in COVID-19. For the study at large: Samples came from the United States, Italy and Spain, spanning acute and convalescent COVID-19.

Between the trimmed V and J ends, which lost 4 bases and 0 bases, there was a span of 7 bases. The CDR3 spans 14 residues. Germline V gene lookup returns CDR1 SGHKS and CDR2 YYEKEE (reference sequence). In the original analysis: Amplification of reference gene primers was used by the study to estimate nucleated cell counts. TCRdb's copy holds only in-frame clones and misses some; the assay was immunoSEQ multiplex PCR. That table gives V, J and clone size, and the DNA gave D and trimming. Found here are approximately 100,000 clones, almost 85% of them singletons; the top ten hold roughly a tenth. The sequenced sample consisted of peripheral blood. The chain combines TRBV5-5 with TRBJ1-4; maybe TRBD1 (6 bases). This clonotype originated in a man between 65 and 85 years old with acute or convalescent COVID-19. CDR3 in amino acids: CASSRTATNEKLFF. The CDR3, as DNA: TGTGCCAGCAGCCGGACAGCAACTAATGAAAAACTGTTTTTT.